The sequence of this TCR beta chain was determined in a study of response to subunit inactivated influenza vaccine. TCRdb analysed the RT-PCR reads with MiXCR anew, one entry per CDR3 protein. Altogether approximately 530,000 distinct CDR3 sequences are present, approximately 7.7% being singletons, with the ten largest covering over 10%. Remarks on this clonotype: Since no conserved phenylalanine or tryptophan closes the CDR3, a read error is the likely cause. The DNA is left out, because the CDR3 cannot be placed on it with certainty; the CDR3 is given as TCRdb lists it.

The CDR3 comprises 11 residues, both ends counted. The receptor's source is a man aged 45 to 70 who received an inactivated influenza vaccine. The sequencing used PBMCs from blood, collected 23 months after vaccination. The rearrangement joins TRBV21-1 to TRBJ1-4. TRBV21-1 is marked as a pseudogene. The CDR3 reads CASSKARFSPV.